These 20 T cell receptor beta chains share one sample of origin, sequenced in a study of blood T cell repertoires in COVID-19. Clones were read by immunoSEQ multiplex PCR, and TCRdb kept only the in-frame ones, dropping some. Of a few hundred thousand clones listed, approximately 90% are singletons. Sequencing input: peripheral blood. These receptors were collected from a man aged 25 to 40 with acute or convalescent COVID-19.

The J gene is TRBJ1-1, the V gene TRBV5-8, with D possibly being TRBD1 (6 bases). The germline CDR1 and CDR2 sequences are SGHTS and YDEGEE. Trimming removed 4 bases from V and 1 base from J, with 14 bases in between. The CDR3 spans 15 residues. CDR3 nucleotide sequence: TGTGCCAGCAGCCCCGAGGGGGGGCGGAACACTGAAGCTTTCTTT. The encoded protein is CASSPEGGRNTEAFF.

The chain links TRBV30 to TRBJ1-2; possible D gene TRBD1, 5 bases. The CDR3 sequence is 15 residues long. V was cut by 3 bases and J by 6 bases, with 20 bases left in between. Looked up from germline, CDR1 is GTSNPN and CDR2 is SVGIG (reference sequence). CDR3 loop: CAWRPPGGLGNGYTF. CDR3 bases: TGTGCCTGGAGGCCCCCGGGGGGGTTAGGGAATGGCTACACCTTC.

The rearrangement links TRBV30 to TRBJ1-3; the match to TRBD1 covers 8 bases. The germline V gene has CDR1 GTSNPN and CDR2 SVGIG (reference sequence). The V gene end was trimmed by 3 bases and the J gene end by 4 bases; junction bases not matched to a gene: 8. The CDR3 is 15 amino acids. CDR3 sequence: CAWSPWDRTGNTIYF. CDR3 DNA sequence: TGTGCCTGGAGCCCTTGGGACAGGACGGGAAACACCATATATTTT. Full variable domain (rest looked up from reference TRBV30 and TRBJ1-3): SQTIHQWPATLVQPVGSPLSLECTVEGTSNPNLYWYRQAAGRGLQLLFYSVGIGQISSEVPQNLSASRPQDRQFILSSKKLLLSDSGFYLCAWSPWDRTGNTIYFGEGSWLTVV.

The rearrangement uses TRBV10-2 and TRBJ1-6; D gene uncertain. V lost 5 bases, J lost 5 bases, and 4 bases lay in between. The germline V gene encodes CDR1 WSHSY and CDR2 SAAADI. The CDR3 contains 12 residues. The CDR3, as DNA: TGCGCCAGCAGTTATGATAATTCACCCCTCCACTTT. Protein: CASSYDNSPLHF.

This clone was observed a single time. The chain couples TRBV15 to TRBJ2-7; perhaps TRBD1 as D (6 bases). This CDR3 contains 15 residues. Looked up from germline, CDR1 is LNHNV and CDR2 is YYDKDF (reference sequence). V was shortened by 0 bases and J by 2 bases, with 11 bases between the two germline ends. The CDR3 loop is CATSRDLSGAYEQYF. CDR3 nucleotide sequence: TGTGCCACCAGCAGAGATCTATCAGGGGCCTACGAGCAGTACTTC.

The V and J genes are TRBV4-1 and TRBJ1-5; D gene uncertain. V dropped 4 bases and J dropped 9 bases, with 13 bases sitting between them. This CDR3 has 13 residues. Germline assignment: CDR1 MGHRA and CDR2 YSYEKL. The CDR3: CASSRERHGPQHF. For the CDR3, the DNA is TGCGCCAGCAGCCGAGAAAGACACGGGCCCCAGCATTTT.

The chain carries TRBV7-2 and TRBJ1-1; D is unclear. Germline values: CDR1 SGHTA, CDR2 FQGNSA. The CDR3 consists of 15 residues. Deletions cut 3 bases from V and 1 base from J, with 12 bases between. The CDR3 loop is CASSFLTTWNTEAFF. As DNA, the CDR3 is TGTGCCAGCAGCTTCCTTACGACATGGAACACTGAAGCTTTCTTT.

The CDR3 reads CASSLIANTGELFF. CDR3 nucleotide sequence: TGTGCCAGCAGCTTAATAGCAAACACCGGGGAGCTGTTTTTT. This chain links TRBV7-9 with TRBJ2-2; D not certain. The V gene lost 2 bases and the J gene lost 2 bases, with 6 bases spanning the gap. The CDR3 loop spans 14 amino acids. Germline V gene sequence: CDR1 SEHNR, CDR2 FQNEAQ (reference sequence).

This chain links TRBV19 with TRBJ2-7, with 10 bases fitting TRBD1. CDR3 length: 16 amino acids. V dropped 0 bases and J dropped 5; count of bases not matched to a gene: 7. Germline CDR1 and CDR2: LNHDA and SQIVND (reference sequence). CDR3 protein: CASSIDTGTGVHEQYF. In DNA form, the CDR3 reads TGTGCCAGTAGTATAGATACGGGGACAGGGGTTCACGAGCAGTACTTC.

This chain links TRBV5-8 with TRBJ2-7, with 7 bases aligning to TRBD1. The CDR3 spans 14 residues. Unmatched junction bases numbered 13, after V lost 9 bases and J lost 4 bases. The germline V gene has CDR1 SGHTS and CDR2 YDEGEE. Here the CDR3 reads CATDKTGLEYEQYF. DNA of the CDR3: TGTGCCACAGATAAGACAGGGTTGGAATACGAGCAGTACTTC.

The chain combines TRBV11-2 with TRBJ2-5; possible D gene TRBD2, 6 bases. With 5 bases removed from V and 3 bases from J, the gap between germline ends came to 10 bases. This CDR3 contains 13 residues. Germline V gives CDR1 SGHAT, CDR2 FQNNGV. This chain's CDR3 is CASSPGGKETQYF. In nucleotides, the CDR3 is TGTGCCAGCAGCCCCGGGGGAAAAGAGACCCAGTACTTC.

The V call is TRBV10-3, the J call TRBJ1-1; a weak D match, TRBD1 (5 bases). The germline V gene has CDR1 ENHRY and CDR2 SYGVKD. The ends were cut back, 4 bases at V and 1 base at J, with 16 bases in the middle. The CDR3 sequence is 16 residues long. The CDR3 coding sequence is TGTGCCATCAGTGGCTTTAGGGGCGGTACGAACACTGAAGCTTTCTTT. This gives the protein CAISGFRGGTNTEAFF.

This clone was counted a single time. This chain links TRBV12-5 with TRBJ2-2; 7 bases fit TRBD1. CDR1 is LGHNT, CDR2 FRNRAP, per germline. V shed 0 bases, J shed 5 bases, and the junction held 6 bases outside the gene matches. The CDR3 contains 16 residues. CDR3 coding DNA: TGTGCTAGTGGTTTGGTAGGAGACAGGGTTACCGGGGAGCTGTTTTTT. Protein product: CASGLVGDRVTGELFF.

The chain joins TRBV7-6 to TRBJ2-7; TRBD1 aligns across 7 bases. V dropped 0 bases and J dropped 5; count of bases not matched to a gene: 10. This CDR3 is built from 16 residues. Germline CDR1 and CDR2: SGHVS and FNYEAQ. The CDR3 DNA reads TGTGCCAGCAGCTTAGCCGGACAGGAGCTATCCGACGAGCAGTACTTC. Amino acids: CASSLAGQELSDEQYF.

CDR3 sequence (DNA): TGTGCCAGCAGCTTCGGTGGCTACACCTTC. Encoded protein: CASSFGGYTF. The chain is built from TRBV7-9 and TRBJ1-2; D gene uncertain. CDR3 length: 10 amino acids. With 3 bases removed from V and 7 bases from J, the gap between germline ends came to 3 bases. Per the germline V gene, CDR1 is SEHNR and CDR2 is FQNEAQ (reference sequence).

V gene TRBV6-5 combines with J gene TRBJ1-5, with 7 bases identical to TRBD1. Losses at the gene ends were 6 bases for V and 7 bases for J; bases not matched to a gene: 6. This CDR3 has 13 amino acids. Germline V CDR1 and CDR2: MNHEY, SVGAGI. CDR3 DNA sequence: TGTGCCAGCAGCCGCGACAGGGACCAGCCCCAGCATTTT. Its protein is CASSRDRDQPQHF.

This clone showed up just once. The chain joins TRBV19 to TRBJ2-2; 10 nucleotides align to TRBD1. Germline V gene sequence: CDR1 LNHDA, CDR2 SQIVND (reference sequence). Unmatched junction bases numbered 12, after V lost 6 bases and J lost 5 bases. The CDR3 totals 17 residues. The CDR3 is CASRNDRGRQGTGELFF. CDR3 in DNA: TGTGCCAGTAGGAATGACAGGGGGCGCCAGGGTACCGGGGAGCTGTTTTTT.

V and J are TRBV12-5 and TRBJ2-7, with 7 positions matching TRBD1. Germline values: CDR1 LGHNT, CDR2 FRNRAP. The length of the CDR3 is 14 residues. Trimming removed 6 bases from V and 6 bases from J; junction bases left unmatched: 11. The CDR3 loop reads CASGLIPGTVEQYF. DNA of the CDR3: TGTGCTAGTGGCCTAATACCCGGGACAGTCGAGCAGTACTTC. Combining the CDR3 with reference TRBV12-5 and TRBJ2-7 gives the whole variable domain DARVTQTPRHKVTEMGQEVTMRCQPILGHNTVFWYRQTMMQGLELLAYFRNRAPLDDSGMPKDRFSAEMPDATLATLKIQPSEPRDSAVYFCASGLIPGTVEQYFGPGTRLTVT.

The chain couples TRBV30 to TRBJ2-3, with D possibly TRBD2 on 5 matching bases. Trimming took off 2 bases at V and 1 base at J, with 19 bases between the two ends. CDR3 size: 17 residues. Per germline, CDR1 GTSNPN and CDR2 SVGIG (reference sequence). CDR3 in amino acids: CAWSKTFSAIRTDTQYF. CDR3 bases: TGTGCCTGGAGTAAGACCTTTAGCGCCATTCGCACAGATACGCAGTATTTT.

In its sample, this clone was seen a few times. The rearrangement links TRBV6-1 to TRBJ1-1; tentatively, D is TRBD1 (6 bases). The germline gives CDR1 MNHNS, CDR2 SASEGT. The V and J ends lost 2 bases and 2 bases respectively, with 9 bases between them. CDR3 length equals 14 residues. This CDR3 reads CASSEQGINTEAFF. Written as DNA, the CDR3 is TGTGCCAGCAGTGAACAGGGGATCAACACTGAAGCTTTCTTT.